One sample yielded the 9 T cell receptor beta chains listed below, sequenced in a study of technical replicates of blood from four donors. Method: immunoSEQ multiplex PCR; TCRdb's copy keeps in-frame clones and lacks some. The repertoire holds 80,000 to 85,000 clones, with about nine tenths as singletons. The sample consisted of T cells isolated from PBMCs. These receptor sequences come from a human donor in good health.

The chain links TRBV7-9 to TRBJ2-1; TRBD2 agrees at 12 bases. CDR1 and CDR2 (germline): SEHNR, FQNEAQ (reference sequence). The CDR3 sequence is 18 residues long. The junction had 18 bases not matched to a gene; V was cut back by 5 bases and J by 10 bases. The CDR3 loop reads CASSRTSGISIRSIEQFF. The CDR3 nucleotides are TGTGCCAGCAGCCGGACTAGCGGGATCTCGATTAGGTCCATCGAGCAGTTCTTC.

V and J are TRBV4-1 and TRBJ1-5, with TRBD1 matching over 7 bases. The CDR3 contains 15 residues. V lost 0 bases to trimming and J lost 6 bases; unmatched junction nucleotides: 5. The V gene's germline CDR1 is MGHRA and CDR2 YSYEKL. The CDR3 region has the DNA TGCGCCAGCAGCCAAGAGATTAGGGGGCTTCAGCCCCAGCATTTT. Amino acid sequence: CASSQEIRGLQPQHF.

V and J are TRBV29-1 and TRBJ2-1; tentative D call: TRBD2 (6 bases). This CDR3 comprises 14 residues. V was clipped by 1 base and J by 10 bases, with 17 bases between them. CDR1 is SQVTM and CDR2 is ANQGSEA in the germline V gene. The CDR3 loop reads CSVEGSGAFGEQFF. The CDR3 DNA reads TGCAGCGTTGAAGGTAGCGGAGCCTTTGGAGAGCAGTTCTTC.

The chain carries TRBV19 and TRBJ2-2, with D tentatively TRBD1 (6 bases). V shed 7 bases and J shed 7 bases, with 16 bases lying between them. Looked up from germline, CDR1 is LNHDA and CDR2 is SQIVND (reference sequence). This CDR3 has 14 residues. Written as DNA, the CDR3 is TGTGCCAGTACCATTAGGGGGTCGATCGGGGAGCTGTTTTTT. Protein: CASTIRGSIGELFF. The full variable domain, rest sourced from reference TRBV19 and TRBJ2-2, is DGGITQSPKYLFRKEGQNVTLSCEQNLNHDAMYWYRQDPGQGLRLIYYSQIVNDFQKGDIAEGYSVSREKKESFPLTVTSAQKNPTAFYLCASTIRGSIGELFFGEGSRLTVL.

J is TRBJ2-5 and V is TRBV2; perhaps TRBD1 as D (5 bases). The germline V gene encodes CDR1 SNHLY and CDR2 FYNNEI. The CDR3 length is 13 residues. V lost 7 bases and J lost 5, with 14 bases in between. The CDR3: CASKRTLGETQYF. CDR3 coding DNA: TGTGCCAGCAAGAGGACACTTGGGGAGACCCAGTACTTC. Drawing the rest from reference TRBV2 and TRBJ2-5, the complete variable domain is EPEVTQTPSHQVTQMGQEVILRCVPISNHLYFYWYRQILGQKVEFLVSFYNNEISEKSEIFDDQFSVERPDGSNFTLKIRSTKLEDSAMYFCASKRTLGETQYFGPGTRLLVL.

The rearrangement links TRBV29-1 to TRBJ2-4; possible D gene TRBD2, 5 bases. V was pared by 4 bases and J by 6 bases, with 16 bases between. Germline V CDR1 and CDR2: SQVTM, ANQGSEA. The CDR3 totals 14 residues. The CDR3 DNA reads TGCAGCGTTGTTTCGGAGGTACAACCAAACATTCAGTACTTC. Protein sequence: CSVVSEVQPNIQYF.

The J gene is TRBJ1-1, the V gene TRBV19; 8 bases are a match to TRBD1. In germline, CDR1 is LNHDA, CDR2 SQIVND (reference sequence). Trimming at V came to 6 bases and at J to 1 base, leaving 7 bases not matched to a gene. This CDR3 is 15 amino acids long. The CDR3 spells CASRPTGTGNTEAFF. DNA of the CDR3: TGTGCCAGTAGGCCGACCGGGACAGGGAACACTGAAGCTTTCTTT.

The CDR3 spells CASSPTREVYNEQFF. CDR3 bases: TGTGCCAGCTCACCAACGCGGGAGGTGTACAATGAGCAGTTCTTC. The chain recombines TRBV18 with TRBJ2-1; 8 bases match TRBD2. The V segment lost 2 bases and the J segment 4 bases; nucleotides outside the gene matches: 4. Germline CDR1 KGHSH, CDR2 LQKENI. There are 15 residues in the CDR3. Full variable domain (outside the CDR3, taken from reference TRBV18 and TRBJ2-1): NAGVMQNPRHLVRRRGQEARLRCSPMKGHSHVYWYRQLPEEGLKFMVYLQKENIIDESGMPKERFSAEFPKEGPSILRIQQVVRGDSAAYFCASSPTREVYNEQFFGPGTRLTVL.

This clone was seen a single time. The V gene is TRBV6-5, the J gene TRBJ1-2; no reliable D call. Germline CDR1 MNHEY, CDR2 SVGAGI. Deletions cut 2 bases from V and 8 bases from J, with 12 bases between. The CDR3 runs to 13 residues. CDR3 amino acids: CASSYPGLRGYTF. CDR3 nucleotides: TGTGCCAGCAGTTACCCGGGTCTGAGGGGCTACACCTTC.